The 8 T cell receptor beta chains in this list originate from one sample, sequenced in a study of shared clonotypes between healthy human individuals. Assay: immunoSEQ multiplex PCR; the TCRdb copy retains only in-frame clones and omits some. Of about half a million clones in the sample, roughly 80% are singletons; the top ten hold approximately 12%. Sample: PBMCs. The receptor source for this set is a woman in her 40s in good health. Some clones in this sample may be carry-over from other donors' samples.

The chain recombines TRBV7-2 with TRBJ1-1; TRBD1 matches 7 bases. Germline lookup yields CDR1 SGHTA and CDR2 FQGNSA. The V segment lost 5 bases and the J segment 0 bases; nucleotides outside the gene matches: 6. CDR3 size: 15 residues. The CDR3 spells CASSKTTGLNTEAFF. The CDR3 DNA follows: TGTGCCAGCAGCAAGACGACAGGGTTGAACACTGAAGCTTTCTTT.

This clone was seen only once. This chain links TRBV19 with TRBJ2-7, with 10 bases aligning to TRBD1. Germline-derived CDR1 and CDR2 are LNHDA and SQIVND (reference sequence). Trimming cost V 4 bases and J 4 bases; bases outside gene matches: 16. The CDR3 is 18 residues long. CDR3 in DNA: TGTGCCAGTAGTACCCAGTTTCAGACAGGGGGCATCCGATACGAGCAGTACTTC. Translating it yields CASSTQFQTGGIRYEQYF.

The chain links TRBV5-1 to TRBJ1-1; D gene uncertain. The CDR3 consists of 13 residues. Per germline, CDR1 SGHRS and CDR2 YFSETQ. Trimming cost V 5 bases and J 1 base, with 9 bases left between them. The CDR3 loop reads CASRDTPNTEAFF. In DNA, the CDR3 is TGCGCCAGCAGAGATACGCCGAACACTGAAGCTTTCTTT.

This CDR3 is CASSLGAATPGEQFF. CDR3 coding DNA: TGTGCCAGCAGCTTGGGAGCGGCTACCCCCGGGGAGCAGTTCTTC. This sequence joins TRBV5-6 and TRBJ2-1; D perhaps matches TRBD2 (5 bases). The CDR3 is 15 amino acids. V was cut by 0 bases and J by 10 bases, with 17 bases left in between. Germline assignment: CDR1 SGHDT and CDR2 YYEEEE. The entire variable domain, with the rest obtained from reference TRBV5-6 and TRBJ2-1, is as follows: DAGVTQSPTHLIKTRGQQVTLRCSPKSGHDTVSWYQQALGQGPQFIFQYYEEEERQRGNFPDRFSGHQFPNYSSELNVNALLLGDSALYLCASSLGAATPGEQFFGPGTRLTVL.

This CDR3 is CASSISASYGYTF. The CDR3 DNA reads as TGTGCCAGCAGCATCTCAGCCAGCTATGGCTACACCTTC. The chain couples TRBV27 to TRBJ1-2; D gene uncertain. The CDR3 runs to 13 residues. Trimming took off 6 bases at V and 4 bases at J, with 12 bases between the two ends. Germline V gene sequence: CDR1 MNHEY, CDR2 SMNVEV (reference sequence).

The count of this clone is one. A far bigger clonotype differs at one base, so this is likely a read error. Other DNA sequences in the same sample also yield this CDR3. This sequence joins TRBV6-6 and TRBJ1-2; possibly TRBD1 for D (6 bases). The CDR3 contains 15 residues. Germline assignment: CDR1 MNHNY and CDR2 SVGAGI (reference sequence). CDR3 sequence reads: CASSPSPTGHYGYTF. DNA of the CDR3: TGTGCCAGCAGTCCAAGCCCCACAGGGCACTATGGCTACACCTTT.

The J gene is TRBJ1-2, the V gene TRBV5-1, with 11 bases that match TRBD1. The CDR3 length is 15 residues. Looked up from germline, CDR1 is SGHRS and CDR2 is YFSETQ. Trimming at V came to 0 bases and at J to 4 bases, leaving 2 bases not matched to a gene. The chain's CDR3 is CASSLGTGGGYGYTF. The CDR3 DNA follows: TGCGCCAGCAGCTTGGGGACAGGGGGCGGCTATGGCTACACCTTC.

Concerning this clone: A read error is the likely source, as a far larger clone sits one nucleotide away. The chain employs TRBV30 and TRBJ1-2, with TRBD1 as a possible D gene (6 bases). CDR3 length: 13 residues. Per germline, CDR1 GTSNPN and CDR2 SVGIG (reference sequence). In DNA form, the CDR3 reads TGTGCCCGGAGGGGGAAGGGAAGGGTTGGCTACACCTTC. It specifies CARRGKGRVGYTF.